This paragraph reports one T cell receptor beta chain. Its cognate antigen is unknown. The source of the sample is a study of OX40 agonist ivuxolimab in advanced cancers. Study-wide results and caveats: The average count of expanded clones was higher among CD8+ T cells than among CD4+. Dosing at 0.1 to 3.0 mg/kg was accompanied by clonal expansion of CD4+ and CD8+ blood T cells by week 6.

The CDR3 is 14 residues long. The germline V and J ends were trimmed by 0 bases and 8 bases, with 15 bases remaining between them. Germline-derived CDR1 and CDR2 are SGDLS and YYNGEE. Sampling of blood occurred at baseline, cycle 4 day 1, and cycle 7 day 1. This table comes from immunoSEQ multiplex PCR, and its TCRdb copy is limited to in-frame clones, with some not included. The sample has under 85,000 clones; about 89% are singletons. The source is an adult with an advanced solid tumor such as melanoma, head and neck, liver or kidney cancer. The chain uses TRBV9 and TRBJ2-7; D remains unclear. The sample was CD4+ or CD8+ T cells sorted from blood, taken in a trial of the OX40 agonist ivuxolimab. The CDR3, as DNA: TGTGCCAGCAGCGTAGCCACCGATTCCTCCCAGCAGTACTTC. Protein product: CASSVATDSSQQYF.